The T cell receptor beta chain described here comes from a study of blood T cell repertoires in COVID-19. About the research overall: Some COVID-19 samples were acute and others convalescent; all came from the United States, Italy and Spain. In each case, the material was cDNA or gDNA derived from T cells, B-cell-depleted T cells, or PBMCs.

Germline-derived CDR1 and CDR2 are KGHSH and LQKENI. The CDR3 contains 14 residues. Deletions cut 0 bases from V and 4 bases from J, with 10 bases between. As processed by the authors: Estimates of nucleated cell counts were drawn from the amplification of reference gene primers. Generated by immunoSEQ multiplex PCR, the TCRdb table keeps only in-frame clones and is missing some. V, J and clone size were drawn from that table, and D and trimming were deduced from the DNA. The sample lists 35,000 to 50,000 clones; 70% to 90% were seen once. This clonotype originated in a woman aged 70-85 years in a cohort sampled during active COVID-19. The genes are TRBV18 and TRBJ2-7; D might be TRBD1 (5 bases). The sample comprised peripheral blood. The CDR3 region is CASSPPVRAYEQYF. As DNA, the CDR3 is TGTGCCAGCTCACCACCTGTCAGGGCTTACGAGCAGTACTTC. The variable domain in full, completed from reference TRBV18 and TRBJ2-7, reads NAGVMQNPRHLVRRRGQEARLRCSPMKGHSHVYWYRQLPEEGLKFMVYLQKENIIDESGMPKERFSAEFPKEGPSILRIQQVVRGDSAAYFCASSPPVRAYEQYFGPGTRLTVT.